The rows below give T cell receptor beta chains drawn from one sample of a study of shared clonotypes between healthy human individuals. Assay used: immunoSEQ multiplex PCR; TCRdb lists only in-frame clones, some missing. Found here are about 2.1 million clones, approximately 92% of them singletons; the top ten hold roughly 1.7%. Sequencing used naive CD8+ T cells from PBMCs. The source is a young man in good health. Some clones in this sample may be carry-over from other donors' samples. The CDR3 runs from the conserved cysteine through the conserved F or W. The order of the fields is clone size, V gene, J gene, D gene, CDR3 protein, CDR3 DNA. D genes are given only for firm matches. Not all rows give a size; the values are once, few, many and, for expanded clones, a class.

>-|TRBV4-1|TRBJ1-5|-
CASSLVVGGNQPQHF
TGCGCCAGCAGCCTCGTGGTGGGCGGCAATCAGCCCCAGCATTTT
>-|TRBV28|TRBJ1-5|-
CVSSVLQGHSNQPQHF
TGTGTCAGCAGCGTCCTTCAGGGCCATAGCAATCAGCCCCAGCATTTT
>-|TRBV5-1|TRBJ1-3|-
CASSLVGPEGNTIYF
TGCGCCAGCAGCTTGGTGGGGCCGGAGGGAAACACCATATATTTT
>-|TRBV7-3|TRBJ2-1|TRBD2
CASSIKGLAGTYSYNEQFF
TGTGCCAGCAGCATTAAGGGACTAGCGGGGACCTACTCCTACAATGAGCAGTTCTTC
>once|TRBV6-6|TRBJ2-7|-
CASSYSKAELSYEQYF
TGTGCCAGCAGTTACTCGAAAGCGGAGCTCTCCTACGAGCAGTACTTC
>-|TRBV27|TRBJ1-1|-
CASSHIGNTEAFF
TGTGCCAGCAGCCATATAGGGAACACTGAAGCTTTCTTT
>-|TRBV5-6|TRBJ1-2|-
CASSLERIAHNYGYTF
TGTGCCAGCAGCTTGGAGAGGATCGCCCATAACTATGGCTACACCTTC
>-|TRBV30|TRBJ2-1|TRBD2
CAWSYMGLAAYNEQFF
TGTGCCTGGAGTTATATGGGACTAGCGGCCTACAATGAGCAGTTCTTC
>-|TRBV27|TRBJ2-7|TRBD1
CASSTGTGLHEQYF
TGTGCCAGCAGCACAGGGACAGGGCTCCACGAGCAGTACTTC
>-|TRBV30|TRBJ1-5|TRBD1
CAWSTGTGSNQPQHF
TGTGCCTGGAGTACTGGGACAGGAAGCAATCAGCCCCAGCATTTT
>-|TRBV11-3|TRBJ2-2|-
CASSPRGATGELFF
TGTGCCAGCAGCCCCCGGGGGGCCACCGGGGAGCTGTTTTTT
>few|TRBV7-9|TRBJ1-1|-
CASSLGRGEAFF
TGTGCCAGCAGCTTAGGTCGTGGTGAAGCTTTCTTT
>-|TRBV29-1|TRBJ2-1|-
CSVEVTSYNEQFF
TGCAGCGTTGAGGTGACCTCCTACAATGAGCAGTTCTTC
>-|TRBV6-1|TRBJ2-7|TRBD2
CASSEAGGSGHEQYF
TGTGCCAGCAGTGAAGCGGGCGGGAGCGGCCACGAGCAGTACTTC
>-|TRBV7-3|TRBJ2-5|-
CASSLGGGLFQETQYF
TGTGCCAGCAGCTTAGGGGGCGGTCTATTCCAAGAGACCCAGTACTTC
>-|TRBV7-8|TRBJ2-1|-
CASSLEGRVRLYNEQFF
TGTGCCAGCAGCTTAGAAGGTAGGGTAAGACTATACAATGAGCAGTTCTTC
>-|TRBV27|TRBJ2-1|TRBD2
CASSLLLAGGNEQFF
TGTGCCAGCAGTTTGTTACTAGCGGGAGGTAATGAGCAGTTCTTC
>-|TRBV6-5|TRBJ1-2|TRBD1
CASSTGQNYGYTF
TGTGCCAGCAGTACGGGACAGAACTATGGCTACACCTTC
>-|TRBV5-1|TRBJ2-7|-
CASSSRGAGEQYF
TGCGCCAGCAGCTCCAGGGGGGCAGGCGAGCAGTACTTC
>-|TRBV10-3|TRBJ2-7|-
CAIKGRDSYEQYF
TGTGCCATCAAAGGACGTGACTCCTACGAGCAGTACTTC
>once|TRBV19|TRBJ1-1|-
CASSIVARTVNTEAFF
TGTGCCAGTAGTATAGTCGCCCGGACAGTTAACACTGAAGCTTTCTTT
>-|TRBV15|TRBJ2-5|-
CATSRDGGTYQETQYF
TGTGCCACCAGCAGAGATGGCGGGACCTACCAAGAGACCCAGTACTTC
>-|TRBV5-1|TRBJ2-3|-
CASSLGLRGRTDTQYF
TGCGCCAGCAGCTTGGGACTCAGGGGGAGGACAGATACGCAGTATTTT
>-|TRBV15|TRBJ1-1|-
CATSRDGTTEAFF
TGTGCCACCAGCAGGGACGGGACCACTGAAGCTTTCTTT
>-|TRBV7-6|TRBJ2-5|-
CASSPGQRAETQYF
TGTGCCAGCAGCCCGGGACAGCGGGCGGAGACCCAGTACTTC
>-|TRBV7-9|TRBJ2-2|TRBD1
CASSNRQGAPRTNTGELFF
TGTGCCAGCAGCAACAGACAGGGGGCGCCCCGTACGAACACCGGGGAGCTGTTTTTT
>-|TRBV4-1|TRBJ2-1|-
CASSQDRGGPLNEQFF
TGCGCCAGCAGCCAAGATCGGGGCGGGCCCCTCAATGAGCAGTTCTTC
>-|TRBV28|TRBJ2-5|TRBD2
CASSFPREWGETQYF
TGTGCCAGCAGTTTCCCGCGGGAGTGGGGAGAGACCCAGTACTTC
>-|TRBV11-2|TRBJ2-7|TRBD2
CASSLPRVGGSEQYF
TGTGCCAGCAGCTTACCCCGCGTGGGGGGGAGCGAGCAGTACTTC
>-|TRBV6-1|TRBJ1-4|-
CASSETTRAEKLFF
TGTGCCAGCAGTGAAACGACAAGGGCTGAAAAACTGTTTTTT
>-|TRBV9|TRBJ2-7|TRBD2
CASSVALADPYEQYF
TGTGCCAGCAGCGTAGCACTAGCGGATCCCTACGAGCAGTACTTC
>-|TRBV27|TRBJ1-1|-
CASASWGGSTEAFF
TGTGCCAGCGCTTCTTGGGGAGGGAGCACTGAAGCTTTCTTT
>-|TRBV21-1|TRBJ2-1|-
CASSKSREQFF
TGTGCCAGCAGCAAATCTCGGGAGCAGTTCTTC
>-|TRBV7-9|TRBJ1-1|-
CASSPGSPTDTEAFF
TGTGCCAGCAGCCCGGGCTCCCCGACTGACACTGAAGCTTTCTTT
>once|TRBV30|TRBJ2-7|-
CAWSVLSGPYEQYF
TGTGCCTGGAGTGTACTGTCAGGGCCTTACGAGCAGTACTTC